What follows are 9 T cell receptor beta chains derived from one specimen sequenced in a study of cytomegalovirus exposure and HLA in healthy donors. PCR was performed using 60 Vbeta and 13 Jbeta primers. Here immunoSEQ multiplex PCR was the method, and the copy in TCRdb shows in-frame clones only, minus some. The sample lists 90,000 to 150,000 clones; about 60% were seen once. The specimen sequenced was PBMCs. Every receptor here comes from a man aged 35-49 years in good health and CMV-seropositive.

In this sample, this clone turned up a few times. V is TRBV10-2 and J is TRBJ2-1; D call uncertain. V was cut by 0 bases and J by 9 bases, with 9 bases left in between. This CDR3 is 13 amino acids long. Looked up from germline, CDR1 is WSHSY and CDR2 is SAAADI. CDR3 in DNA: TGCGCCAGCAGTGAGTCTCGGGTTCTTGAGCAGTTCTTC. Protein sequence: CASSESRVLEQFF.

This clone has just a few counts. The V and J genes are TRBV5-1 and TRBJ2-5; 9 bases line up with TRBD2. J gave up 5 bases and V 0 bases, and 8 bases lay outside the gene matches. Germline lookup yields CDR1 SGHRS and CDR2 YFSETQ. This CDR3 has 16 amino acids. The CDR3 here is CASSLDVAGAGETQYF. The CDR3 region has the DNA TGCGCCAGCAGCTTGGATGTAGCGGGGGCCGGGGAGACCCAGTACTTC.

The CDR3 coding sequence is TGTGCCAGCATGATAGCAGGGATGGGTTCACCCCTCCACTTT. Protein product: CASMIAGMGSPLHF. The chain carries TRBV6-5 and TRBJ1-6, with D perhaps TRBD1 (5 bases). The V gene's germline CDR1 is MNHEY and CDR2 SVGAGI. V lost 7 bases and J lost 9, with 16 bases in between. CDR3 length: 14 residues.

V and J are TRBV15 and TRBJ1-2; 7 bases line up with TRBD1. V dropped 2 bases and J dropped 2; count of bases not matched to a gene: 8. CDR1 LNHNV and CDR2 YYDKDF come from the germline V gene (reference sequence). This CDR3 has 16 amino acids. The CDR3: CATSRSSGTVNYGYTF. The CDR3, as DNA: TGTGCCACCAGCAGAAGTTCCGGGACAGTAAACTATGGCTACACCTTC.

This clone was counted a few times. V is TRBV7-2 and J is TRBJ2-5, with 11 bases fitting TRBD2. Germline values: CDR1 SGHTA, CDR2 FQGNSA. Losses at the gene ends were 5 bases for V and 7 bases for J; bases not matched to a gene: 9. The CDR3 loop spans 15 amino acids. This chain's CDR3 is CASSLTSGRGGTQYF. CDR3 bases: TGTGCCAGCAGCCTTACTAGCGGGAGAGGTGGGACCCAGTACTTC.

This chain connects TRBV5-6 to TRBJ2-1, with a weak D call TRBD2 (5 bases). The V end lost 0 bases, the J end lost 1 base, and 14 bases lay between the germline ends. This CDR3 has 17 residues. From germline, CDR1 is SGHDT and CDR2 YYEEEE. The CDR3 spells CASSLGTAGRSYNEQFF. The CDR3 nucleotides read TGTGCCAGCAGCTTGGGCACCGCTGGGAGATCCTACAATGAGCAGTTCTTC.

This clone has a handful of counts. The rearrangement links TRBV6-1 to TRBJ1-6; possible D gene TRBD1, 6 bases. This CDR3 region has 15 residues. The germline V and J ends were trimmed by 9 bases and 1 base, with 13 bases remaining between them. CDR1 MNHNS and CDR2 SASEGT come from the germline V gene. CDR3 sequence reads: CASNRETSYNSPLHF. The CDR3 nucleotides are TGTGCCAGTAACAGGGAAACATCCTATAATTCACCCCTCCACTTT.

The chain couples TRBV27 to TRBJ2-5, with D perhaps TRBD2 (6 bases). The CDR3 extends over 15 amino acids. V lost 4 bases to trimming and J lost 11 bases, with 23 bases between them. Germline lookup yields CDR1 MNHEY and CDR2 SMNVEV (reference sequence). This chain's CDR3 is CASSSLTTRLGEQYF. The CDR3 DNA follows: TGTGCCAGCAGTTCACTTACGACTAGGCTTGGGGAGCAGTACTTC.

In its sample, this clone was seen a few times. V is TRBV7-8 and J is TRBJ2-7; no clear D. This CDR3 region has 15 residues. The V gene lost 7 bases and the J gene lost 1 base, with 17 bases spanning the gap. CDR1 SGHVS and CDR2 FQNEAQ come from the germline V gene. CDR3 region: CASTLGQSGSYEQYF. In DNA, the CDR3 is TGTGCCAGCACCTTGGGCCAGAGTGGGTCCTACGAGCAGTACTTC. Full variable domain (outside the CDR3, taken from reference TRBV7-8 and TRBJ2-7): GAGVSQSPRYKVAKRGQDVALRCDPISGHVSLFWYQQALGQGPEFLTYFQNEAQLDKSGLPSDRFFAERPEGSVSTLKIQRTQQEDSAVYLCASTLGQSGSYEQYFGPGTRLTVT.